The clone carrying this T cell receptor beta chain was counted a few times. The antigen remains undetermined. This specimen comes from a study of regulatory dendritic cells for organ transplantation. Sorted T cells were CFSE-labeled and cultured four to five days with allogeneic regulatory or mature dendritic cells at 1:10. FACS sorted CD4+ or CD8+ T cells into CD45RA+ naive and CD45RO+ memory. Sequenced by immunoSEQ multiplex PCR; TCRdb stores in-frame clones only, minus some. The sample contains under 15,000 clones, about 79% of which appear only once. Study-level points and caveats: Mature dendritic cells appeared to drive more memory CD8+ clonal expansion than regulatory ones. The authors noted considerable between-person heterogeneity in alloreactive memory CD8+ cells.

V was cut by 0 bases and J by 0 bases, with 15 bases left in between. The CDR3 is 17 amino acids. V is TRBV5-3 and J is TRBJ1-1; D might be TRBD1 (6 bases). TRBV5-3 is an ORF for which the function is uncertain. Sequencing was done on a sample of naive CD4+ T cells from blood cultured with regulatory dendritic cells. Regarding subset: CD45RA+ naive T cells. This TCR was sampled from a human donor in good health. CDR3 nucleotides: TGTGCCAGAAGCTTGGGGGATGACAGGAGTATGAACACTGAAGCTTTCTTT. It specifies CARSLGDDRSMNTEAFF.